These 10 T cell receptor beta chains share one sample of origin, sequenced in a study of cytomegalovirus exposure and HLA in healthy donors. PCR used 60 Vbeta primers and 13 Jbeta primers. TCRdb keeps only in-frame clones here, not all; method: immunoSEQ multiplex PCR. The sample has approximately 190,000 clones; over 65% are singletons. Sequencing input: PBMCs. Every receptor here comes from a woman aged 25-40 years in good health and CMV-seronegative.

This clone was counted a single time. The chain employs TRBV6-5 and TRBJ1-6; possible D gene TRBD1, 6 bases. The V end lost 0 bases, the J end lost 12 bases, and 18 bases lay between the germline ends. The CDR3 is 16 amino acids. Germline-derived CDR1 and CDR2 are MNHEY and SVGAGI. CDR3 loop: CASSYSRTAQRLPLHF. In DNA form, the CDR3 reads TGTGCCAGCAGTTACTCTAGGACAGCCCAACGTTTACCCCTCCACTTT.

The CDR3 here is CASSLTPLAGVHNEQFF. Written as DNA, the CDR3 is TGCGCCAGCAGCTTGACCCCCCTAGCGGGGGTCCACAATGAGCAGTTCTTC. The chain carries TRBV5-1 and TRBJ2-1; 10 bases line up with TRBD2. This CDR3 region has 17 residues. CDR1 SGHRS and CDR2 YFSETQ come from the germline V gene. The V segment lost 1 base and the J segment 5 bases; nucleotides outside the gene matches: 9.

The genes are TRBV18 and TRBJ2-1; TRBD2 matches at 11 bases. Germline-derived CDR1 and CDR2 are KGHSH and LQKENI. CDR3 length equals 15 residues. J was trimmed by 6 bases and V by 1 base; bases with no gene match: 2. The CDR3 spells CASSPQTSGGNEQFF. The CDR3, as DNA: TGTGCCAGCTCACCACAAACTAGCGGGGGCAATGAGCAGTTCTTC.

This clone was seen a single time. CDR3 nucleotides: TGTGCCAGCAGCCTCGGGACAGGGAGGGGAAACACCATATATTTT. It yields the protein CASSLGTGRGNTIYF. The chain links TRBV7-2 to TRBJ1-3; 9 bases line up with TRBD1. Germline V gives CDR1 SGHTA, CDR2 FQGNSA. This CDR3 is built from 15 residues. The trim removed 5 bases at V and 4 bases at J, leaving 6 bases unmatched.

This clone was seen only a few times. The V and J genes are TRBV7-6 and TRBJ2-7; D perhaps matches TRBD2 (7 bases). The V end was cut by 3 bases, the J end by 7 bases, with 13 bases between. Germline CDR1 and CDR2: SGHVS and FNYEAQ. The CDR3 has 13 amino acids. CDR3 sequence: CASSFGGAGEQYF. The CDR3 bases are TGTGCCAGCAGCTTTGGGGGGGCGGGGGAGCAGTACTTC.

This chain uses TRBV18 with TRBJ2-5, with 7 positions matching TRBD2. J gave up 5 bases and V 0 bases, and 3 bases lay outside the gene matches. The CDR3 spans 14 residues. Germline loops: CDR1 KGHSH, CDR2 LQKENI. The CDR3 DNA reads TGTGCCAGCTCACCACCGGCCGGGAGGGAGACCCAGTACTTC. This encodes CASSPPAGRETQYF. The entire variable domain, with the rest obtained from reference TRBV18 and TRBJ2-5, is as follows: NAGVMQNPRHLVRRRGQEARLRCSPMKGHSHVYWYRQLPEEGLKFMVYLQKENIIDESGMPKERFSAEFPKEGPSILRIQQVVRGDSAAYFCASSPPAGRETQYFGPGTRLLVL.

The V gene is TRBV4-1, the J gene TRBJ2-7, with TRBD1 matching 9 bases. The CDR3 spans 14 residues. With 4 bases clipped from V and 5 bases from J, the junction kept 6 bases outside the gene matches. The germline gives CDR1 MGHRA, CDR2 YSYEKL. CDR3 DNA: TGCGCCAGCAGCCTTCGGACAGGGGCTCACGAGCAGTACTTC. Its protein product is CASSLRTGAHEQYF.

The gene calls are TRBV7-8 and TRBJ2-7, with 8 bases fitting TRBD2. V shed 7 bases, J shed 7 bases, and the junction held 9 bases outside the gene matches. Germline V lookup: CDR1 SGHVS, CDR2 FQNEAQ. This CDR3 has 13 residues. The CDR3 loop reads CASNLAGSGEQYF. The CDR3 DNA sequence: TGTGCCAGCAATTTAGCGGGGTCGGGGGAGCAGTACTTC.

The chain uses TRBV11-2 and TRBJ2-7; 7 bases fit TRBD2. J gave up 2 bases and V 1 base, and 11 bases lay outside the gene matches. This CDR3 is 17 amino acids long. From germline, CDR1 is SGHAT and CDR2 FQNNGV. CDR3 protein: CASSLGGRVRAAYEQYF. As DNA, the CDR3 is TGTGCCAGCAGCTTAGGGGGGAGGGTTAGGGCGGCCTACGAGCAGTACTTC. Filled out from reference TRBV11-2 and TRBJ2-7, the complete variable domain reads EAGVAQSPRYKIIEKRQSVAFWCNPISGHATLYWYQQILGQGPKLLIQFQNNGVVDDSQLPKDRFSAERLKGVDSTLKIQPAKLEDSAVYLCASSLGGRVRAAYEQYFGPGTRLTVT.

This sequence joins TRBV6-1 and TRBJ1-3; possibly TRBD1 for D (5 bases). The germline CDR1 and CDR2 sequences are MNHNS and SASEGT. The CDR3 is made up of 17 amino acids. V shed 4 bases and J shed 0 bases, with 16 bases lying between them. CDR3 DNA sequence: TGTGCCAGCAGTGCCACCATCACAGGAGTCTCTGGAAACACCATATATTTT. It yields the protein CASSATITGVSGNTIYF.